The source of this TCR beta chain is a study of beta chain features in type 1 diabetes. General study results and limits: People with Type 1 diabetes carried modestly yet significantly shorter TCRB CDR3s in all four CD4+ subsets.

Expressed TCRB transcripts were sequenced because the isolated RNA had all been reverse transcribed beforehand. Libraries were prepared by immunoSEQ multiplex PCR; TCRdb keeps only in-frame clonotypes and omits some of them. Of 350,000 to 400,000 clones in the sample, roughly 12% were seen once. The CDR3 spans 11 residues. V shed 4 bases and J shed 3 bases, with 7 bases lying between them. Germline V gives CDR1 SQVTM, CDR2 ANQGSEA. A word on this clone: What it binds is unknown.

This TCR came from a woman aged 18-29 years with type 1 diabetes. The sample consisted of naive CD4+ T cells from blood. The chain has TRBV29-1 and TRBJ2-7; D uncertain. Here the CDR3 reads CSVVVSYEQYF. The CDR3 DNA sequence: TGCAGCGTTGTAGTTAGCTACGAGCAGTACTTC.